The rows below give T cell receptor beta chains drawn from one sample of a study of blood T cell repertoires in COVID-19. TCRdb's copy holds only in-frame clones and misses some; the assay was immunoSEQ multiplex PCR. The sample includes approximately 170,000 clones, 88% of them seen just once. The material sequenced was peripheral blood. The source is a man in his 60s with acute or convalescent COVID-19. Each CDR3 is given with its conserved first and last residue. The D gene is left open where the match is weak. Only some rows state a clone size, as once, few, many or a class for expanded clones.

. | TRBJ1-2 | TRBD1 | TRBV19 | TGTGCCAGTAGCCCTGACAGGGCTGCCTATGGCTACACCTTC | CASSPDRAAYGYTF
once | TRBJ2-3 | . | TRBV29-1 | TGCAGCGTTGTGGGAGGCTCCGCAGATACGCAGTATTTT | CSVVGGSADTQYF
. | TRBJ2-3 | . | TRBV7-6 | TGTGCCAGCAGCTTACAGCGGAGCACAGATACGCAGTATTTT | CASSLQRSTDTQYF
. | TRBJ2-2 | TRBD2 | TRBV19 | TGTGCCAGTAGTGTCTCCGGGACTAGCGGGGTCGGGGAGCTGTTTTTT | CASSVSGTSGVGELFF
. | TRBJ1-6 | . | TRBV7-9 | TGTGCCAGCACCCTAGCGGCGGATTCACCCCTCCACTTT | CASTLAADSPLHF
. | TRBJ2-7 | TRBD2 | TRBV4-3 | TGCGCCAGCAGCCCTAGCGGGAGTTCCTACGAGCAGTACTTC | CASSPSGSSYEQYF
. | TRBJ2-5 | . | TRBV6-5 | TGTGCCAGCAGTTACCGCCGGGACAATAGAGGGGAGACCCAGTACTTC | CASSYRRDNRGETQYF
. | TRBJ2-5 | TRBD1 | TRBV10-3 | TGTGCCATCAGTCGACAACAGGGGCAAGAGACCCAGTACTTC | CAISRQQGQETQYF
few | TRBJ2-5 | TRBD1 | TRBV7-3 | TGTGCCAGCAGCTCAGGGGGCCGGGAGACCCAGTACTTC | CASSSGGRETQYF
. | TRBJ1-1 | TRBD1 | TRBV3-1/TRBV3-2 | TGTGCCAGCAGTCCCCGGGGGACAGGGTTGAATGAAGCTTTCTTT | CASSPRGTGLNEAFF
. | TRBJ1-2 | TRBD1 | TRBV14 | TGTGCCAGCAGCGCAGTCCTCGGACAGGGAAACTATGGCTACACCTTC | CASSAVLGQGNYGYTF
. | TRBJ2-3 | . | TRBV3-1/TRBV3-2 | TGTGCCAGCAGCCAAGATAGGGTAGCGGGCACAGATACGCAGTATTTT | CASSQDRVAGTDTQYF
. | TRBJ1-4 | TRBD1 | TRBV11-2 | TGTGCCAGCAGCTTAGGGACAGGGAGGAGGGAAAAACTGTTTTTT | CASSLGTGRREKLFF
. | TRBJ2-5 | TRBD2 | TRBV6-5 | TGTGCCAGCAGGACTAGCGGGGTGGAGACCCAGTACTTC | CASRTSGVETQYF
many | TRBJ2-7 | . | TRBV19 | TGTGCCAGTAGTATTTCCGGGGGAGTCTACGAGCAGTACTTC | CASSISGGVYEQYF
. | TRBJ1-6 | . | TRBV7-3 | TGTGCCAGCAGCTTAAGGGGGCAGGATAATTCACCCCTCCACTTT | CASSLRGQDNSPLHF
. | TRBJ2-1 | TRBD1 | TRBV24-1 | TGTGCCACCAGACAGGGGGACTACAATGAGCAGTTCTTC | CATRQGDYNEQFF
. | TRBJ1-3 | . | TRBV5-1 | TGCGCCAGCAGCCGTACAGGGTCTGGAAACACCATATATTTT | CASSRTGSGNTIYF
. | TRBJ1-2 | TRBD1 | TRBV27 | TGTGCCAGCAGTCCAGGGACAGGGGATGGCTACACCTTC | CASSPGTGDGYTF
. | TRBJ2-3 | TRBD2 | TRBV19 | TGTGCCAGTAGCCGACTAGCAACAGATACGCAGTATTTT | CASSRLATDTQYF
. | TRBJ2-5 | . | TRBV7-9 | TGTGCCAGCTCTGGGGAGACTCAAGAGACCCAGTACTTC | CASSGETQETQYF
. | TRBJ1-1 | . | TRBV3-1/TRBV3-2 | TGTGCCAGCAGCTTAAGCAGGGGCACTGAAGCTTTCTTT | CASSLSRGTEAFF
once | TRBJ2-7 | TRBD2 | TRBV28 | TGTGCCAGCACCTTTCCCCGGACTAGCGGCTCCTACGAGCAGTACTTC | CASTFPRTSGSYEQYF
. | TRBJ1-6 | . | TRBV14 | TGTGCCAGCAGCCGGAAGACGGGGGTGAGCTCCTATAATTCACCCCTCCACTTT | CASSRKTGVSSYNSPLHF
. | TRBJ1-5 | . | TRBV7-2 | TGTGCCAGCAGCCACGGGGGGGGCGGGCAGCCCCAGCATTTT | CASSHGGGGQPQHF
. | TRBJ2-3 | . | TRBV5-1 | TGCGCCAGCAGCTCCCCTGGGGGCTTAGGGGGCACAGATACGCAGTATTTT | CASSSPGGLGGTDTQYF
once | TRBJ1-2 | TRBD1 | TRBV30 | TGTGCCTGGAGTCAAACCACAGGGGCCCTTAACTATGGCTACACCTTC | CAWSQTTGALNYGYTF